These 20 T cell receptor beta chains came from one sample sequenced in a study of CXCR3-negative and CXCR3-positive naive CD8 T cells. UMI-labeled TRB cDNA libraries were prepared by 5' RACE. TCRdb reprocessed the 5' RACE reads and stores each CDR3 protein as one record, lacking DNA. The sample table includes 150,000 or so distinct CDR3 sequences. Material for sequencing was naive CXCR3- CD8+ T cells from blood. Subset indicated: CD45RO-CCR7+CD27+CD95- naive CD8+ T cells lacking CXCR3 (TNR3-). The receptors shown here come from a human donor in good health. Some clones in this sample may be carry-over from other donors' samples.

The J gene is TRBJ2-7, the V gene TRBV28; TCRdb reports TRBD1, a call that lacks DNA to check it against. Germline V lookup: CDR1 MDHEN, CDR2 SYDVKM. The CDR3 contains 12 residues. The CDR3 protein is CASSPPVSEQYF.

CDR3: CASSRGLVLGAEDEQFF. The chain uses TRBV19 and TRBJ2-1; TCRdb's D gene call, TRBD2, goes unchecked for lack of DNA. Germline assignment: CDR1 LNHDA and CDR2 SQIVND (reference sequence). This CDR3 is built from 17 residues.

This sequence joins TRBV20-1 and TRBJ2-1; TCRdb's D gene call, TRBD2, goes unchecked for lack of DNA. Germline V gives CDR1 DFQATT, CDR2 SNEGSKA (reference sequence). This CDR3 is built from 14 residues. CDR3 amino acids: CSAEALASYNEQFF.

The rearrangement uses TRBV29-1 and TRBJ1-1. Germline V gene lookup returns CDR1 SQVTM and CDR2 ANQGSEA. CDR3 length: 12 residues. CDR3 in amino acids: CSVLMLNTEAFF. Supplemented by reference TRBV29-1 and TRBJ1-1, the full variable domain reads SAVISQKPSRDICQRGTSLTIQCQVDSQVTMMFWYRQQPGQSLTLIATANQGSEATYESGFVIDKFPISRPNLTFSTLTVSNMSPEDSSIYLCSVLMLNTEAFFGQGTRLTVV.

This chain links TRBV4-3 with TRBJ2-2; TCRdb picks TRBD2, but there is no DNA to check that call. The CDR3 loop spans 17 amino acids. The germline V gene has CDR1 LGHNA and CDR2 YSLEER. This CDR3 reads CASSQLSGRAPIGELFF.

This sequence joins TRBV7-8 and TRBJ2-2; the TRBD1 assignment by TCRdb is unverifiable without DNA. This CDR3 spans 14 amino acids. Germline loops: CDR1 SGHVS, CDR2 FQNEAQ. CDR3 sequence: CASSLLSPPGELFF.

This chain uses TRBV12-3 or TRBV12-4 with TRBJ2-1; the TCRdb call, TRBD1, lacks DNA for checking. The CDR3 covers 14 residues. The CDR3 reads CASSFYEVAGEQFF.

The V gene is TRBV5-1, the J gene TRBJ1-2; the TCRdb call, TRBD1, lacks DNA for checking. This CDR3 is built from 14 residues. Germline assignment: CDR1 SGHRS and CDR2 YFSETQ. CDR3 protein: CASSARTGQDGYTF.

The CDR3 loop is CASSSRDTQYF. The V and J genes are TRBV5-1 and TRBJ2-3; no DNA is available, so the TRBD2 call from TCRdb remains unchecked. The CDR3 loop spans 11 amino acids. Germline lookup yields CDR1 SGHRS and CDR2 YFSETQ.

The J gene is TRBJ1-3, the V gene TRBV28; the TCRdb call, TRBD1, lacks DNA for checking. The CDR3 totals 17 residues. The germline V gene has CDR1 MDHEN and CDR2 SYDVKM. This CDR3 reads CASSLPGDRHSGNTIYF.

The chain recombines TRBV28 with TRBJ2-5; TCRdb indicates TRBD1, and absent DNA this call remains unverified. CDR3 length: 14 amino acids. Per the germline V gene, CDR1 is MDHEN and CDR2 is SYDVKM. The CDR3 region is CASSKGGLTETQYF.

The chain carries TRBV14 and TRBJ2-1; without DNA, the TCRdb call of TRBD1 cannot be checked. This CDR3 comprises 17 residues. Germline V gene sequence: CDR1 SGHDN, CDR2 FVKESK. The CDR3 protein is CASSQFRTGDSYNEQFF.

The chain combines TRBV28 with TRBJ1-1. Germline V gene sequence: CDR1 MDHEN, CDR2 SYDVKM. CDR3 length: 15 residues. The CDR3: CASSLLGSGNTEAFF.

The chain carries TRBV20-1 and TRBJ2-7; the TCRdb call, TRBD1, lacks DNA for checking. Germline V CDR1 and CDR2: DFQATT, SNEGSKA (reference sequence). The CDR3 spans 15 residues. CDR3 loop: CSARDSPGQRYEQYF.

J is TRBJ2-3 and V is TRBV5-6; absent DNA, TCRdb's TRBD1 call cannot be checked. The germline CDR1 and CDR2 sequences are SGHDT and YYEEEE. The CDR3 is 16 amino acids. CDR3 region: CASSLEQGVGTDTQYF.

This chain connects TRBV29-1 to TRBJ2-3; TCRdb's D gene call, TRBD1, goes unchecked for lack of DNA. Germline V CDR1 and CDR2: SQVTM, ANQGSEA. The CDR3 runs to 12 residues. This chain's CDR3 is CSVLGHTDTQYF.

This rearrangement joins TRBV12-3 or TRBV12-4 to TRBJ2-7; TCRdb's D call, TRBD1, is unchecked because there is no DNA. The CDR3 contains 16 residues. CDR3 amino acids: CASSQGGFEFPYEQYF.

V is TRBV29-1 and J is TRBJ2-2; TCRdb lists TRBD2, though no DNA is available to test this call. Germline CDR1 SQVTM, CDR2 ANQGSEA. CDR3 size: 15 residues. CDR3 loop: CSVERAGLNTGELFF.

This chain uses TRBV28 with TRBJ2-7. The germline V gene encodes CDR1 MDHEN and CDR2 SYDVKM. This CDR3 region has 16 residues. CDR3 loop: CASSLTMAASSYEQYF.

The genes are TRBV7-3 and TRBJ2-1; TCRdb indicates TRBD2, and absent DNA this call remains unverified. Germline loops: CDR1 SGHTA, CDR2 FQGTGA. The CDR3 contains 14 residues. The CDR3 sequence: CASSRAGGPHEQFF.